Presented here are 21 T cell receptor beta chains from one specimen sequenced in a study of CD8 T cells in ankylosing spondylitis. Whole-study results and caveats: In ankylosing spondylitis blood, a motif of fewer than 10 highly homologous TCR beta variants appeared characteristic.

For these TCRs, the target antigens are not known. Using its own MiXCR run on the 5' RACE reads, TCRdb lists one record per CDR3 protein. This table holds approximately 540,000 distinct CDR3 sequences, roughly an eighth found once. Sequencing input: blood, either unsorted or a sorted T cell fraction (not recorded which). These receptors were obtained from a male donor with ankylosing spondylitis.

The chain couples TRBV6-6 to TRBJ2-7; maybe TRBD2 (5 bases). The germline CDR1 and CDR2 sequences are MNHNY and SVGAGI (reference sequence). Trimming removed 8 bases from V and 7 bases from J, with 15 bases in between. The CDR3 contains 12 residues. The CDR3 bases are TGTGCCAGCGGCCCTCCGGGGATGGAGCAGTACTTC. Translation gives CASGPPGMEQYF.

The sample holds many counts of this clonotype. The J gene is TRBJ2-1, the V gene TRBV20-1; possible D gene TRBD2, 6 bases. This CDR3 contains 15 residues. V lost 3 bases, J lost 3 bases, and 15 bases lay in between. Germline V gene data show CDR1 as DFQATT and CDR2 as SNEGSKA (reference sequence). CDR3 loop: CSASRGTPSYNEQFF. The CDR3, as DNA: TGCAGTGCTAGCCGGGGGACGCCGAGCTACAATGAGCAGTTCTTC.

V is TRBV29-1 and J is TRBJ2-1; TRBD2 agrees at 10 bases. The V and J ends lost 5 bases and 8 bases, in that order; junction bases with no gene match: 9. The CDR3 spans 14 residues. Germline V CDR1 and CDR2: SQVTM, ANQGSEA. The CDR3 nucleotides are TGCAGCGTTCGGACTAGCGGCCTCCTAGATGAGCAGTTCTTC. Translated: CSVRTSGLLDEQFF.

This clonotype occurred a few times. The rearrangement links TRBV2 to TRBJ2-7; TRBD2 aligns across 8 bases. Per germline, CDR1 SNHLY and CDR2 FYNNEI. The length of the CDR3 is 15 residues. V was clipped by 0 bases and J by 2 bases; unmatched bases: 3. CDR3 residues: CASSEARGLAYEQYF. The CDR3 DNA reads as TGTGCCAGCAGTGAAGCGCGGGGACTAGCCTACGAGCAGTACTTC.

This clonotype was observed a handful of times. This CDR3 reads CASSQWASGSNEQFF. CDR3 bases: TGTGCCAGCAGCCAGTGGGCTAGCGGGAGCAATGAGCAGTTCTTC. The rearrangement uses TRBV4-2 and TRBJ2-1; 10 positions agree with TRBD2. The CDR3 totals 15 residues. With V trimmed by 3 bases and J by 6 bases, 5 bases remained unmatched. CDR1 LGHNA and CDR2 YNFKEQ come from the germline V gene.

This chain links TRBV19 with TRBJ2-4; D is unresolved. Germline V gene data show CDR1 as LNHDA and CDR2 as SQIVND (reference sequence). V lost 4 bases and J 4 bases, leaving 8 bases between the germline ends. This CDR3 is 13 amino acids long. The CDR3 DNA sequence: TGTGCCAGTAGTACATCGGCAAAAAACATTCAGTACTTC. It specifies CASSTSAKNIQYF.

There are a few counts of this clonotype. This rearrangement joins TRBV7-9 to TRBJ1-2; D possibly corresponds to TRBD1 (6 bases). V shed 3 bases and J shed 5 bases, with 13 bases lying between them. CDR3 size: 14 residues. CDR1 is SEHNR, CDR2 FQNEAQ, per germline (reference sequence). The CDR3 protein is CASSFEGESYGYTF. CDR3 nucleotides: TGTGCCAGCAGCTTCGAGGGGGAATCGTATGGCTACACCTTC. The full variable domain, rest sourced from reference TRBV7-9 and TRBJ1-2, is DTGVSQNPRHKITKRGQNVTFRCDPISEHNRLYWYRQTLGQGPEFLTYFQNEAQLEKSRLLSDRFSAERPKGSFSTLEIQRTEQGDSAMYLCASSFEGESYGYTFGSGTRLTVV.

This clonotype was detected ten times or more. The rearrangement uses TRBV5-1 and TRBJ2-2; D is possibly TRBD2 (5 bases). Trimming cost V 1 base and J 2 bases, with 9 bases left between them. The CDR3 runs 15 residues. CDR1 is SGHRS, CDR2 YFSETQ, per germline. The CDR3 region is CASSLFGLNTGELFF. CDR3 nucleotides: TGCGCCAGCAGCTTGTTCGGACTTAACACCGGGGAGCTGTTTTTT.

The genes are TRBV2 and TRBJ1-5, with D tentatively TRBD1 (6 bases). Germline-derived CDR1 and CDR2 are SNHLY and FYNNEI. This CDR3 contains 15 residues. The germline V and J ends were trimmed by 4 bases and 5 bases, with 15 bases remaining between them. CDR3 sequence reads: CASSGVWGPYQPQHF. The CDR3 DNA follows: TGTGCCAGCAGTGGGGTTTGGGGGCCCTATCAGCCCCAGCATTTT.

There are many counts of this clonotype. The chain has TRBV12-3 or TRBV12-4 and TRBJ1-3; no clear D. The V end lost 6 bases, the J end lost 0 bases, and 24 bases lay between the germline ends. The CDR3 contains 19 residues. The CDR3 nucleotides are TGTGCCAGCAGGCTCGGCGACCTAGCGTTTAGTTTCTCTGGAAACACCATATATTTT. It specifies CASRLGDLAFSFSGNTIYF.

This chain connects TRBV20-1 to TRBJ2-1; 9 bases are a match to TRBD2. Germline V gene lookup returns CDR1 DFQATT and CDR2 SNEGSKA (reference sequence). Trimming cost V 6 bases and J 6 bases; bases outside gene matches: 9. CDR3 size: 14 residues. CDR3 in DNA: TGCAGTGCCAGTAGGTCACTAGCGGGCAATGAGCAGTTCTTC. Translating gives CSASRSLAGNEQFF.

This clonotype was counted between two and nine times. The chain carries TRBV5-1 and TRBJ2-1; D perhaps matches TRBD2 (5 bases). Germline V gene lookup returns CDR1 SGHRS and CDR2 YFSETQ. V lost 7 bases, J lost 3 bases, and 11 bases lay in between. This CDR3 has 13 amino acids. DNA of the CDR3: TGCGCCAGCTGTCCCGGGGACTACAATGAGCAGTTCTTC. Its translation is CASCPGDYNEQFF.

This sequence joins TRBV29-1 and TRBJ2-1; 10 bases agree with TRBD2. Unmatched junction bases numbered 10, after V lost 8 bases and J lost 6 bases. The CDR3 is made up of 14 amino acids. Germline V gene data show CDR1 as SQVTM and CDR2 as ANQGSEA. As DNA, the CDR3 is TGCAGCTCTAGTCCGAGACTAGCGGGCAATGAGCAGTTCTTC. This gives the protein CSSSPRLAGNEQFF.

There are a few counts of this clonotype. J is TRBJ1-1 and V is TRBV29-1; the D is unclear. Germline V gene lookup returns CDR1 SQVTM and CDR2 ANQGSEA. The V and J ends lost 8 bases and 1 base respectively, with 14 bases between them. The CDR3 has 13 amino acids. The CDR3 spells CSCRTGGNTEAFF. The CDR3 region has the DNA TGCAGCTGCAGAACGGGCGGGAACACTGAAGCTTTCTTT.

This clonotype was recorded a few times. The gene calls are TRBV27 and TRBJ1-5, with 9 nucleotides matching TRBD1. The CDR3 has 15 amino acids. The V segment lost 3 bases and the J segment 3 bases; nucleotides outside the gene matches: 3. Germline V gene data show CDR1 as MNHEY and CDR2 as SMNVEV (reference sequence). CDR3 DNA sequence: TGTGCCAGCAGTTTCGGGACAGGGAACAATCAGCCCCAGCATTTT. It is translated as CASSFGTGNNQPQHF.

V is TRBV20-1 and J is TRBJ2-1, with TRBD2 matching 7 bases. The J segment lost 0 bases and the V segment lost 5 bases, leaving 4 bases of the junction unmatched. The V gene's germline CDR1 is DFQATT and CDR2 SNEGSKA (reference sequence). The CDR3 is made up of 14 amino acids. CDR3 amino acids: CSAASGNSYNEQFF. The CDR3 nucleotides are TGCAGTGCTGCAAGCGGGAACTCCTACAATGAGCAGTTCTTC.

This clonotype was seen ten or more times. The genes are TRBV7-9 and TRBJ1-2; D may be TRBD1 (6 bases). CDR1 is SEHNR and CDR2 is FQNEAQ in the germline V gene (reference sequence). CDR3 size: 14 residues. V was trimmed by 5 bases and J by 2 bases, leaving 12 bases between them. The CDR3: CASSHNRENYGYTF. CDR3 nucleotide sequence: TGTGCCAGCAGCCATAACAGGGAGAACTATGGCTACACCTTC.

V usage is TRBV9 and J usage is TRBJ2-1; D is possibly TRBD2 (6 bases). V was shortened by 7 bases and J by 2 bases, with 13 bases between the two germline ends. Per the germline V gene, CDR1 is SGDLS and CDR2 is YYNGEE. This CDR3 is built from 14 residues. DNA for the CDR3: TGTGCCAGCGAGCGGGCCCAAACCTACAATGAGCAGTTCTTC. Translating gives CASERAQTYNEQFF.

This clonotype has a count of ten or more. The rearrangement joins TRBV12-3 or TRBV12-4 to TRBJ2-1, with unresolved D. The V end lost 11 bases, the J end lost 6 bases, and 17 bases lay between the germline ends. The CDR3 has 13 residues. The CDR3 sequence is CASQPGWVNEQFF. The CDR3 DNA reads as TGTGCCTCCCAGCCGGGTTGGGTCAATGAGCAGTTCTTC.

This clonotype has just a few counts. The genes are TRBV5-1 and TRBJ2-6; D gene ambiguous. CDR1 and CDR2 (germline): SGHRS, YFSETQ. The length of the CDR3 is 17 residues. With 6 bases removed from V and 2 bases from J, the gap between germline ends came to 18 bases. The CDR3 here is CASTSTTPGTGANVLTF. The CDR3 nucleotides read TGCGCCAGCACCTCCACGACCCCGGGCACTGGGGCCAACGTCCTGACTTTC.

This clonotype was seen a single time. The gene calls are TRBV4-2 and TRBJ2-5; TRBD1 matches at 9 bases. This CDR3 region has 14 residues. Germline values: CDR1 LGHNA, CDR2 YNFKEQ. The trim removed 3 bases at V and 5 bases at J, leaving 4 bases unmatched. CDR3 bases: TGTGCCAGCAGCCAGGGACAGGGAAGGGAGACCCAGTACTTC. Its translation is CASSQGQGRETQYF.